This passage covers 10 T cell receptor beta chains from one sample sequenced in a study of cytomegalovirus exposure and HLA in healthy donors. The PCR employed 60 Vbeta primers together with 13 Jbeta primers. Using immunoSEQ multiplex PCR, the repertoire was profiled, and TCRdb retains in-frame clones only, with some absent. The sample shows some 240,000 clones, around nine tenths of them seen only once. Material for sequencing was PBMCs. The receptors shown here come from a girl under 10 years old in good health and CMV-seronegative.

This clone was counted only a few times. The J gene is TRBJ2-1, the V gene TRBV9, with 11 bases matching TRBD2. The germline CDR1 and CDR2 sequences are SGDLS and YYNGEE. J lost 0 bases, V lost 3 bases, and 5 bases had no gene match. This CDR3 region has 17 residues. CDR3: CASSASGGPSSYNEQFF. The CDR3 nucleotides are TGTGCCAGCAGCGCTAGCGGGGGGCCCAGCTCCTACAATGAGCAGTTCTTC.

This rearrangement joins TRBV6-5 to TRBJ2-3, with D tentatively TRBD1 (5 bases). Per germline, CDR1 MNHEY and CDR2 SVGAGI. Trimming cost V 8 bases and J 4 bases, with 7 bases left between them. The CDR3 runs 11 residues. CDR3 coding DNA: TGTGCCAGCCTAGGGGCAGATACGCAGTATTTT. Amino acids: CASLGADTQYF.

This clone was counted between two and nine times. This chain uses TRBV7-8 with TRBJ2-1; TRBD2 matches at 8 bases. The CDR3 is 18 residues long. J gave up 3 bases and V 1 base, and 11 bases lay outside the gene matches. Germline-derived CDR1 and CDR2 are SGHVS and FQNEAQ. CDR3 DNA: TGTGCCAGCAGCTTAGAGAGGGCTAGCGGGCGCAACTACAATGAGCAGTTCTTC. Its protein product is CASSLERASGRNYNEQFF.

The V call is TRBV27, the J call TRBJ2-7, with D tentatively TRBD2 (6 bases). Germline V gene lookup returns CDR1 MNHEY and CDR2 SMNVEV (reference sequence). The germline V and J ends were trimmed by 3 bases and 3 bases, with 6 bases remaining between them. This CDR3 has 12 amino acids. The DNA of the CDR3 is TGTGCCAGCAGTTTGGGGGGCTACGAGCAGTACTTC. It codes for CASSLGGYEQYF.

The chain couples TRBV27 to TRBJ2-5, with 8 bases matching TRBD2. CDR3 length: 16 amino acids. Germline CDR1 reads MNHEY; CDR2 reads SMNVEV (reference sequence). V lost 4 bases, J lost 5 bases, and 12 bases stayed unmatched. CDR3 region: CASSSGGEFGKETQYF. The CDR3 DNA sequence: TGTGCCAGCAGTTCGGGAGGGGAATTTGGGAAGGAGACCCAGTACTTC.

The V call is TRBV6-5, the J call TRBJ1-2, with D tentatively TRBD1 (6 bases). Trimming shortened V by 5 bases and J by 7 bases, and 17 bases separated the two germline ends. Germline values: CDR1 MNHEY, CDR2 SVGAGI. The CDR3 contains 14 residues. The CDR3 sequence is CASSNRAPAIGYTF. CDR3 DNA sequence: TGTGCCAGCAGTAACAGGGCTCCCGCTATTGGCTACACCTTC.

This chain joins TRBV13 and TRBJ2-3; no definite D call. CDR1 and CDR2 (germline): PRHDT, FYEKMQ (reference sequence). Between the trimmed V and J ends, which lost 2 bases and 0 bases, there was a span of 9 bases. This CDR3 has 15 amino acids. CDR3 sequence (DNA): TGTGCCAGCAGCTTACAGGAAGCTAGCACAGATACGCAGTATTTT. This sequence encodes CASSLQEASTDTQYF.

The CDR3 DNA follows: TGCGCCAGCAGTCCTATTCCGGGATCCAATCAGCCCCAGCATTTT. Translating it yields CASSPIPGSNQPQHF. V is TRBV4-1 and J is TRBJ1-5, with D hard to call. From germline, CDR1 is MGHRA and CDR2 YSYEKL. The length of the CDR3 is 15 residues. V gave up 6 bases and J gave up 3 bases, with 15 bases separating them.

V usage is TRBV4-1 and J usage is TRBJ1-1; no definite D call. Germline CDR1 reads MGHRA; CDR2 reads YSYEKL. CDR3 length equals 15 residues. V lost 0 bases and J 0 bases, leaving 8 bases between the germline ends. CDR3 residues: CASSQEGSMNTEAFF. The CDR3 bases are TGCGCCAGCAGCCAAGAGGGCAGTATGAACACTGAAGCTTTCTTT.

The rearrangement links TRBV6-5 to TRBJ1-4; D possibly corresponds to TRBD1 (6 bases). The V gene lost 4 bases and the J gene lost 4 bases, with 10 bases spanning the gap. The CDR3 runs to 14 residues. Germline V gives CDR1 MNHEY, CDR2 SVGAGI. CDR3 nucleotides: TGTGCCAGCAGTTTGGAACAGGGTAATGAAAAACTGTTTTTT. Translating gives CASSLEQGNEKLFF.